A selection of T cell receptor beta chains follows, all from one sample in a study of long-term antiretroviral therapy in people with HIV. Some clones are missing from TCRdb's copy, which holds only in-frame ones; the method was immunoSEQ multiplex PCR. This table holds roughly 18,000 clones, roughly 90% found once. Sequencing was performed on unsorted PBMCs, taken 0.6 years after starting antiretroviral therapy. The receptors were sampled from a middle-aged woman with HIV. CDR3s include the opening cysteine and the closing phenylalanine or tryptophan. A D gene is named only where the DNA matches it firmly. Rows may omit the clone size; those that give it use once, few, many or a size class.

clone size	V gene	J gene	D gene	CDR3 DNA	CDR3 protein
NA	TRBV4-1	TRBJ2-1	NA	TGCGCCAGCAGCCAAGACAGAGGCGAGCGCCGGGCGTTCTTC	CASSQDRGERRAFF
NA	TRBV5-1	TRBJ2-1	NA	TGCGCCAGCAGCCCTAAGACACTCCGGGACCCGCCATTCTTC	CASSPKTLRDPPFF
NA	TRBV18	TRBJ1-1	NA	TGTGCCAGCTCACCGACGGGAGAGAACACTGAAGCTTTCTTT	CASSPTGENTEAFF
NA	TRBV15	TRBJ1-4	TRBD1	TGTGCCACCAGCGACCCCCACAGGGGGACTAATGAAAAACTGTTTTTT	CATSDPHRGTNEKLFF
NA	TRBV7-8	TRBJ1-2	TRBD1	TGTGCCAGCAGCCCAGCGGGACAGGGGAAGAGATATGGCTACACCTTC	CASSPAGQGKRYGYTF
NA	TRBV5-1	TRBJ2-3	NA	TGCGCCAGCAGCTTAGGACAGTGGAGCACAGATACGCAGTATTTT	CASSLGQWSTDTQYF
NA	TRBV7-9	TRBJ2-7	NA	TGTGCCAGCAGCTTAGTCCCAGGGGTCCCGGGGGAGCAGTACTTC	CASSLVPGVPGEQYF
NA	TRBV9	TRBJ2-3	NA	TGTGCCAGCAGCGTAGCGAGCGGACTCACAGATACGCAGTATTTT	CASSVASGLTDTQYF
NA	TRBV5-4	TRBJ2-7	TRBD1	TGTGCCAGCAACCCCGGGGGGACAGGGTTCCACGAGCAGTACTTC	CASNPGGTGFHEQYF
NA	TRBV2	TRBJ1-2	NA	TGTGCCAGCAGTGAGATGACAGCGAGTACCCCTAACTATGGCTACACCTTC	CASSEMTASTPNYGYTF
NA	TRBV7-9	TRBJ2-7	NA	TGTGCCAGCAGCTTCGAGGACGTCTCCTACGAGCAGTACTTC	CASSFEDVSYEQYF
NA	TRBV30	TRBJ2-7	NA	TGTGCCTGGACTTTCTCAGGTAGTACCCCCTACGAGCAGTACTTC	CAWTFSGSTPYEQYF
once	TRBV5-1	TRBJ1-1	NA	TGCGCCAGCAGCTTGGGGGAGGCGGGCCCGAACACTGAAGCTTTCTTT	CASSLGEAGPNTEAFF
NA	TRBV4-3	TRBJ2-7	TRBD1	TGCGCCAGCAGCCAAGGGACAGGGGTCTCCTACGAGCAGTACTTC	CASSQGTGVSYEQYF
NA	TRBV4-3	TRBJ2-7	TRBD1	TGCGCCAGCAGCCAAGGGGACAGGGGAAACTACGAGCAGTACTTC	CASSQGDRGNYEQYF
NA	TRBV4-3	TRBJ1-1	NA	TGCGCCAGCAGCCAAGAAACCGTCGGCACTGAAGCTTTCTTT	CASSQETVGTEAFF
NA	TRBV4-1	TRBJ2-1	NA	TGCGCCAGCAGCCAAGTTTCGAATGAGCAGTTCTTC	CASSQVSNEQFF
NA	TRBV11-3	TRBJ1-1	NA	TGTGCCAGCAGCTTAGGACCGGGCACTGAAGCTTTCTTT	CASSLGPGTEAFF
NA	TRBV5-6	TRBJ1-2	TRBD1	TGTGCCAGCAGCTATACGGACAGGTACGGCTATGGCTACACCTTC	CASSYTDRYGYGYTF
NA	TRBV6-5	TRBJ1-1	TRBD1	TGTGCCAGCAGTTATCAAGGACAGGGGGCGGATGGGGCTTTCTTT	CASSYQGQGADGAFF
few	TRBV6-1	TRBJ1-6	NA	TGTGCCAGCAGTGAAGCGCTACAGCATTCACCCCTCCACTTT	CASSEALQHSPLHF
NA	TRBV25-1	TRBJ2-5	NA	TGTGCCAGCAGTGTGTGGGGACATACCGAAGAGACCCAGTACTTC	CASSVWGHTEETQYF
NA	TRBV7-2	TRBJ2-2	TRBD2	TGTGCCAGCAGCGAGGGGGGACTAGCGGGCACCGGGGAGCTGTTTTTT	CASSEGGLAGTGELFF
few	TRBV5-1	TRBJ2-1	NA	TGCGCCAGCAGGGCTAGTAGTCATGAGCAGTTCTTC	CASRASSHEQFF
NA	TRBV10-1	TRBJ1-5	NA	TGCGCCACCAGCAATAGCAATCAGCCCCAGCATTTT	CATSNSNQPQHF
NA	TRBV4-2	TRBJ2-7	NA	TGTGCCAGCAGCCAAGATCGGCGAGAGCAGTACTTC	CASSQDRREQYF
NA	TRBV4-2	TRBJ1-1	TRBD1	TGTGCCAGCAGCCCCGGACAGGGTGCCATGAACACTGAAGCTTTCTTT	CASSPGQGAMNTEAFF
once	TRBV5-4	TRBJ1-3	NA	TGTGCCAGCAGCTTGGAGGATTATGGAAACACCATATATTTT	CASSLEDYGNTIYF
NA	TRBV9	TRBJ1-2	NA	TGTGCCAGCAGCGCATCGACAGCCGATGGGATCACCTTC	CASSASTADGITF
NA	TRBV5-5	TRBJ1-2	TRBD1	TGTGCCAGCAGCGGGAGACAGGGGGCGGATTATGGCTACACCTTC	CASSGRQGADYGYTF
NA	TRBV7-6	TRBJ2-7	NA	TGTGCCAGCAGCTTCGGGGGCGAGCAGTACTTC	CASSFGGEQYF
NA	TRBV6-6	TRBJ2-7	TRBD1	TGTGCCAGCAGTTTAGGACAGGGGGTCACCTCCTACGAGCAGTACTTC	CASSLGQGVTSYEQYF